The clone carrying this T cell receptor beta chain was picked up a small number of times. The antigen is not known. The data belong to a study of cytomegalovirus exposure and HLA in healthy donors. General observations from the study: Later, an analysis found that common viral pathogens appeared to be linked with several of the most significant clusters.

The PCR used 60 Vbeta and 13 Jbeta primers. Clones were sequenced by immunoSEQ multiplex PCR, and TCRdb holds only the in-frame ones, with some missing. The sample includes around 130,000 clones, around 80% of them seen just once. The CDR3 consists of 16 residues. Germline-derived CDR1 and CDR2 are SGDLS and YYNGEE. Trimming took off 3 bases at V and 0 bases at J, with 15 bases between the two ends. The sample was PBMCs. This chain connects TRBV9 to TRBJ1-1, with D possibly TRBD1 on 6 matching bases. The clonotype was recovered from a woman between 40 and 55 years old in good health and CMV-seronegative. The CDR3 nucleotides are TGTGCCAGCAGCGGGGCAGGGGCTTTCATGAACACTGAAGCTTTCTTT. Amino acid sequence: CASSGAGAFMNTEAFF.